The clone carrying this T cell receptor beta chain was found many times. Its target is not known. From germline, CDR1 is MDHEN and CDR2 SYDVKM. V shed 6 bases, J shed 2 bases, and the junction held 9 bases outside the gene matches. The CDR3 is made up of 15 amino acids. The sample comes from a study of spatial heterogeneity in lung cancer. Overall study results and limits: Expanded alpha and beta TCR counts within tumors tracked tumor mutation counts. Ubiquitous nonsynonymous mutations were tracked by counts of ubiquitous expanded TCRs, and regional ones by counts of regional expanded TCRs.

One entry per CDR3 protein results from TCRdb running MiXCR on the 5' RACE reads. The sample records 10,000 to 15,000 distinct CDR3 sequences, over 6.5% being singletons. Time point of the sample: sample taken at primary tumor resection. Material: lung tumor tissue, obtained at surgery. The rearrangement joins TRBV28 to TRBJ2-7; 8 bases agree with TRBD2. The clonotype was recovered from a female donor with early-stage non-small cell lung cancer. The CDR3 protein is CASRGGSGTPYEQYF. The CDR3 DNA reads TGTGCCAGCAGGGGTGGTAGCGGGACCCCCTACGAGCAGTACTTC.